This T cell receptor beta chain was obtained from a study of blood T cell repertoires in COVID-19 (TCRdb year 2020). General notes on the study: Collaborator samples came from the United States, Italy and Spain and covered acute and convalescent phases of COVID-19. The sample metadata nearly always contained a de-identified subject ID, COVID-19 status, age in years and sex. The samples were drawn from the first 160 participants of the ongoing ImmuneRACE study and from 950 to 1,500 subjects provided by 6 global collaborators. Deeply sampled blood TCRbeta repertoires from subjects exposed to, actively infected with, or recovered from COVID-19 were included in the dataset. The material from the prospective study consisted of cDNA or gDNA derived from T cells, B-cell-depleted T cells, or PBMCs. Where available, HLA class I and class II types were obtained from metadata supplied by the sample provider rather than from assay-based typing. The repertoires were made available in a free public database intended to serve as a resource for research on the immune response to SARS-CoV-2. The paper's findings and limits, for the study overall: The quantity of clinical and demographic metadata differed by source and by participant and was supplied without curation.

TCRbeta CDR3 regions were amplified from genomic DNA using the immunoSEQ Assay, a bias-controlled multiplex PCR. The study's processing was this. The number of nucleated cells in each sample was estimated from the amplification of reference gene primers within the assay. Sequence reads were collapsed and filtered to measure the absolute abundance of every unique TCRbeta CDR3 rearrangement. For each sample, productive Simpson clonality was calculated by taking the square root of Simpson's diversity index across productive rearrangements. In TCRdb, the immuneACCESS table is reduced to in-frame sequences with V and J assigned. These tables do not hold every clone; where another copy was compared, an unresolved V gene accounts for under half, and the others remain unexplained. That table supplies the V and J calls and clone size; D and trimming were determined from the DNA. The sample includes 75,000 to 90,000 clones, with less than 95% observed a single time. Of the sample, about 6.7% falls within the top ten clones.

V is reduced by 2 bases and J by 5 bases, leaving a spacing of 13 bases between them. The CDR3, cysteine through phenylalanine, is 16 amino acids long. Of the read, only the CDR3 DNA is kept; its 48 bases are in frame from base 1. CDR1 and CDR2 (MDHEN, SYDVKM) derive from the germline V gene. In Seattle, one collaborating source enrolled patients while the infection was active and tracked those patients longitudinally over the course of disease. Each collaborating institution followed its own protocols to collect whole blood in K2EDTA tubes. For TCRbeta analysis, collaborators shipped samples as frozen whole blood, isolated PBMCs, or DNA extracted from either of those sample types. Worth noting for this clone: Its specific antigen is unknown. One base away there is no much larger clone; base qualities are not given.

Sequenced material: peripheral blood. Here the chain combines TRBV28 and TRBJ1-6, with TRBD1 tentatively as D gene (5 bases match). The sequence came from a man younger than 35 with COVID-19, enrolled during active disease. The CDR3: CASSLIRAGHNSPLHF. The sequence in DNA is TGTGCCAGCAGTTTAATCCGGGCAGGGCATAATTCACCCCTCCACTTT.